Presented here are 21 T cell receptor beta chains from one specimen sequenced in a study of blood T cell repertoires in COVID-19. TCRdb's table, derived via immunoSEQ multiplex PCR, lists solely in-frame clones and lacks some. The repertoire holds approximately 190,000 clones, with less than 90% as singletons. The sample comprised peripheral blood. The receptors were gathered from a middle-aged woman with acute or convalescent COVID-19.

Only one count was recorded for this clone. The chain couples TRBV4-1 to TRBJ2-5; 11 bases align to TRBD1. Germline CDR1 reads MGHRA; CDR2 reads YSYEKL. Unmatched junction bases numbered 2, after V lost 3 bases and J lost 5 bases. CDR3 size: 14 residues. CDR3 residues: CASSHGTGGETQYF. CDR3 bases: TGCGCCAGCAGCCACGGGACAGGGGGGGAGACCCAGTACTTC.

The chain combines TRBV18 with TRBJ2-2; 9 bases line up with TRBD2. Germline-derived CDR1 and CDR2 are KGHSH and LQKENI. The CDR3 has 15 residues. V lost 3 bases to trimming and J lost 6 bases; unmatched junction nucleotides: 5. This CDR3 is CASSPPREGSGELFF. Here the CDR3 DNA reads TGTGCCAGCTCACCGCCGCGGGAGGGGTCCGGGGAGCTGTTTTTT.

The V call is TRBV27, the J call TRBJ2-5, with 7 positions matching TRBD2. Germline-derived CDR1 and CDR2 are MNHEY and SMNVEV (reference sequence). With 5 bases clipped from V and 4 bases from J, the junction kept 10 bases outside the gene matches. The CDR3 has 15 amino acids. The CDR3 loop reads CASSTLFGGGETQYF. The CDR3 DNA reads TGTGCCAGCAGTACCTTATTTGGCGGGGGAGAGACCCAGTACTTC.

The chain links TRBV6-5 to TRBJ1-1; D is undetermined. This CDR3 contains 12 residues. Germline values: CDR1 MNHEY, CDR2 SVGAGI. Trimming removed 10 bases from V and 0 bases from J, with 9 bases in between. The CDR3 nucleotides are TGTGCCACCGAGTTTATGAACACTGAAGCTTTCTTT. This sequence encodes CATEFMNTEAFF.

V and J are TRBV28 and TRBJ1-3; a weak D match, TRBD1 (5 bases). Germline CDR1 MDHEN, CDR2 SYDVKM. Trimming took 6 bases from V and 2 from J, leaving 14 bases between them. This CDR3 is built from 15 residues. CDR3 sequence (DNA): TGTGCCAGCAGCCTCCCCGGGGGAGCTGGAAACACCATATATTTT. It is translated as CASSLPGGAGNTIYF.

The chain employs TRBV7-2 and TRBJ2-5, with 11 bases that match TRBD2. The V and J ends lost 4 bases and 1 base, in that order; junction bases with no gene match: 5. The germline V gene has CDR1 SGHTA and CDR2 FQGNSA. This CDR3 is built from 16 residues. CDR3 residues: CASSSILAGGQETQYF. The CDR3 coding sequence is TGTGCCAGCAGCTCCATCCTAGCGGGGGGCCAAGAGACCCAGTACTTC.

For the CDR3, the DNA is TGTGCCAGCAGCCAATTGAGGAATGGGAACACCATATATTTT. Its protein product is CASSQLRNGNTIYF. The V call is TRBV3-1 (or the pseudogene TRBV3-2), the J call TRBJ1-3; D uncertain. CDR1 is LGHDT, CDR2 YNNKEL, per germline (reference sequence). Trimming stripped 2 bases from V and 7 bases from J, with 12 bases between. The CDR3 runs to 14 residues.

This CDR3 reads CASSAGTAPTGELFF. Written as DNA, the CDR3 is TGTGCCAGCTCCGCCGGGACAGCTCCCACCGGGGAGCTGTTTTTT. The chain carries TRBV5-4 and TRBJ2-2, with TRBD1 identical over 7 bases. The CDR3 runs to 15 residues. Trimming removed 7 bases from V and 4 bases from J; junction bases left unmatched: 10. Germline values: CDR1 SGHNT, CDR2 YYREEE (reference sequence).

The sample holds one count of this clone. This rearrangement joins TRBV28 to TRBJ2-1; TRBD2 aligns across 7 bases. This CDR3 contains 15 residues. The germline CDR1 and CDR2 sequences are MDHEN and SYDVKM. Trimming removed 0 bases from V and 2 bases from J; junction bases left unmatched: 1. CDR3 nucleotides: TGTGCCAGCAGTTTATGGGGGGGGGCCTACAATGAGCAGTTCTTC. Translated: CASSLWGGAYNEQFF.

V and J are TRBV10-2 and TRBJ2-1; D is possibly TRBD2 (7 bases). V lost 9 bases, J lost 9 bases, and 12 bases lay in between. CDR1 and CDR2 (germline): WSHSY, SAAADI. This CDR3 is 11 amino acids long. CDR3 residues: CASRGGGEQFF. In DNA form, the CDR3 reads TGCGCCAGTCGAGGGGGGGGTGAGCAGTTCTTC.

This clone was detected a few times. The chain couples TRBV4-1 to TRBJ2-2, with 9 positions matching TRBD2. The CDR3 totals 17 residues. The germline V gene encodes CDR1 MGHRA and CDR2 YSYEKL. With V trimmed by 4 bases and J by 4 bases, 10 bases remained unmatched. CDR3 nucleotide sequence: TGCGCCAGCAGCCTGGTCGGCGGGGGGGGTGGCACCGGGGAGCTGTTTTTT. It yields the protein CASSLVGGGGGTGELFF.

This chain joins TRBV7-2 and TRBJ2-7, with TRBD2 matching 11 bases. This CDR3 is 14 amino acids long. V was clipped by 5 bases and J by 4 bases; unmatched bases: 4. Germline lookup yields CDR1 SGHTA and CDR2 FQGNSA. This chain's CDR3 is CASSKLAGEYEQYF. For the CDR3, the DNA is TGTGCCAGCAGCAAACTAGCGGGAGAGTACGAGCAGTACTTC.

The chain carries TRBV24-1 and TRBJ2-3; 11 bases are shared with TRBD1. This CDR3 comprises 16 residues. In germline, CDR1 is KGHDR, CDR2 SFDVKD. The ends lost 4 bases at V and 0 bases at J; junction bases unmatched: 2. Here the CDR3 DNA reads TGTGCCACCAGTGAGGGGACAGGGGGAAGCACAGATACGCAGTATTTT. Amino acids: CATSEGTGGSTDTQYF.

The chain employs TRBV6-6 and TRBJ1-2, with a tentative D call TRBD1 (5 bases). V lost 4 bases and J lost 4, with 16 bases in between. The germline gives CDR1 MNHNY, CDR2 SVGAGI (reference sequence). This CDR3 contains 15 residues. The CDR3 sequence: CASSSHTDSFYGYTF. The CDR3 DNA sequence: TGTGCCAGCAGTTCACATACCGACAGCTTCTATGGCTACACCTTC.

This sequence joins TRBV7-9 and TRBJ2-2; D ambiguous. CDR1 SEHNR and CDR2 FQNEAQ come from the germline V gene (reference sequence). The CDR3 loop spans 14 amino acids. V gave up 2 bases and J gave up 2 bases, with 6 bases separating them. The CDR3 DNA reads TGTGCCAGCAGCTTATATACTAACACCGGGGAGCTGTTTTTT. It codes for CASSLYTNTGELFF.

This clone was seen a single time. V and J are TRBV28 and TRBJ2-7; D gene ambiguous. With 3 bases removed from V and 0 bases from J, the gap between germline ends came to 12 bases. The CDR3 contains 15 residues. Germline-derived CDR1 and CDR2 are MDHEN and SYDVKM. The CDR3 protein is CASSFYPSVSYEQYF. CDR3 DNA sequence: TGTGCCAGCAGTTTCTACCCCAGCGTCTCCTACGAGCAGTACTTC. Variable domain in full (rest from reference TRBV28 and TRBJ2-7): DVKVTQSSRYLVKRTGEKVFLECVQDMDHENMFWYRQDPGLGLRLIYFSYDVKMKEKGDIPEGYSVSREKKERFSLILESASTNQTSMYLCASSFYPSVSYEQYFGPGTRLTVT.

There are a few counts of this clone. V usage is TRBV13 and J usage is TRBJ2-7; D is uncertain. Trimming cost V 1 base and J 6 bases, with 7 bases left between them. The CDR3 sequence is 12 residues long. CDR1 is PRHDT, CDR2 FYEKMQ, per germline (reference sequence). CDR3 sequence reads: CASSLASGEQYF. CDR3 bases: TGTGCCAGCAGCTTAGCATCGGGCGAGCAGTACTTC.

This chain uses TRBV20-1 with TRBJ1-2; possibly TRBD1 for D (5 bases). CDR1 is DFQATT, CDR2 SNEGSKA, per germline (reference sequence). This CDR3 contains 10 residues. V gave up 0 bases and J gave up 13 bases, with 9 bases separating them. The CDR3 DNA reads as TGCAGTGCTAGAGATCAGGGTAGCACCTTC. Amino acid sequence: CSARDQGSTF.

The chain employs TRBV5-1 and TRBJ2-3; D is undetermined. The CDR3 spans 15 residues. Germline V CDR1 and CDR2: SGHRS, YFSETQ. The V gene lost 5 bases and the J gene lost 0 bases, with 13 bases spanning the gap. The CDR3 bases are TGCGCCAGCAGTGAGGCCCTGTCTAGCACAGATACGCAGTATTTT. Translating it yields CASSEALSSTDTQYF.

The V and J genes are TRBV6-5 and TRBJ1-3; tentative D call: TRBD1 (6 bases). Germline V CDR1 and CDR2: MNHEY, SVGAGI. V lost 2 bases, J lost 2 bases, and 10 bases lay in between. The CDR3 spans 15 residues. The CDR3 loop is CASSYGGATGNTIYF. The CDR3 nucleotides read TGTGCCAGCAGTTACGGGGGGGCAACTGGAAACACCATATATTTT.

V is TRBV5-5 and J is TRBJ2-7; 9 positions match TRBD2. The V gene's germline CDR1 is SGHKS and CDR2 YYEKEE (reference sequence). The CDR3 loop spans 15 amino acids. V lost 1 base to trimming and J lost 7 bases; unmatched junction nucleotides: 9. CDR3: CASSLQAGGPGEQYF. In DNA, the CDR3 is TGTGCCAGCAGCTTGCAGGCGGGAGGGCCGGGTGAGCAGTACTTC.